Below, 26 T cell receptor beta chains from the same sample are listed, as sequenced in a study of breast tumors, draining lymph nodes, adjacent tissues. A single record per CDR3 protein comes from TCRdb applying MiXCR to the multiplex PCR reads. The repertoire has over 150,000 distinct CDR3 sequences, approximately 30% of them found once; the top ten carry about 3.9%. The lymph nodes were axillary draining lymph nodes from breast cancer patients. Material for sequencing was axillary lymph node tissue. The receptors originated from a female donor with breast cancer. Some clones in this sample may be carry-over from other donors' samples.

This clonotype was seen at least ten times. V gene TRBV13 combines with J gene TRBJ2-7; TRBD2 agrees at 11 bases. CDR3 length equals 16 residues. The V gene end was trimmed by 4 bases and the J gene end by 7 bases; junction bases not matched to a gene: 12. The V gene's germline CDR1 is PRHDT and CDR2 FYEKMQ (reference sequence). The CDR3 protein is CASSSEGTSGASEQYF. DNA for the CDR3: TGTGCCAGCAGCTCCGAAGGGACTAGCGGCGCCTCGGAGCAGTACTTC.

Worth noting for this clonotype: A junction end diverges from the germline sequence, so it may reflect a read error. This chain uses TRBV9 with TRBJ2-7; 8 positions match TRBD2. The CDR3 loop spans 16 amino acids. The V gene's germline CDR1 is SGDLS and CDR2 YYNGEE. CDR3 in amino acids: CASSVGGSGVAYEHTF. The CDR3 region has the DNA TGTGCCAGCAGCGTAGGCGGTAGCGGGGTTGCCTACGAGCATACCTTC. Filled out from reference TRBV9 and TRBJ2-7, the complete variable domain reads DSGVTQTPKHLITATGQRVTLRCSPRSGDLSVYWYQQSLDQGLQFLIQYYNGEERAKGNILERFSAQQFPDLHSELNLSSLELGDSALYFCASSVGGSGVAYEHTFGPGTRLTVT.

The V gene is TRBV10-3, the J gene TRBJ2-5; D ambiguous. The CDR3 has 13 residues. The germline V gene has CDR1 ENHRY and CDR2 SYGVKD. V lost 0 bases to trimming and J lost 5 bases, with 7 bases between them. CDR3 coding DNA: TGTGCCATCAGTGAGTCGGATCAGGAGACCCAGTACTTC. Translating gives CAISESDQETQYF.

The chain links TRBV7-6 to TRBJ2-2; 8 bases are shared with TRBD2. Germline V gives CDR1 SGHVS, CDR2 FNYEAQ. The CDR3 runs to 16 residues. V trimming: 5 bases; J trimming: 0 bases; junction bases outside the gene matches: 5. The DNA for the CDR3 is TGTGCCAGCAGCGTCAACGGGGGGGCGAACACCGGGGAGCTGTTTTTT. Protein: CASSVNGGANTGELFF.

This clonotype was recorded at least ten times. The rearrangement joins TRBV12-3 or TRBV12-4 to TRBJ2-1; D not certain. This CDR3 has 14 residues. V was pared by 4 bases and J by 5 bases, with 12 bases between. CDR3 sequence: CASSSPGHNNEQFF. CDR3 DNA sequence: TGTGCCAGCAGTTCTCCGGGTCACAACAATGAGCAGTTCTTC.

This clonotype was seen a handful of times. The gene calls are TRBV5-4 and TRBJ2-7, with D perhaps being TRBD1 or TRBD2 (5 bases each). Germline values: CDR1 SGHNT, CDR2 YYREEE (reference sequence). V was pared by 1 base and J by 6 bases, with 14 bases between. The CDR3 contains 14 residues. CDR3 bases: TGTGCCAGCAGCTTGAGTGGGACCCCCACCGAGCAGTACTTC. It codes for CASSLSGTPTEQYF.

The rearrangement links TRBV10-3 to TRBJ1-6, with TRBD1 matching over 7 bases. CDR3 length: 15 amino acids. Losses at the gene ends were 4 bases for V and 10 bases for J; bases not matched to a gene: 10. CDR1 and CDR2 from the germline V gene are ENHRY and SYGVKD. CDR3 coding DNA: TGTGCCATCAGTGCCGGGACAGCCATGAACTCACCCCTCCACTTT. As protein: CAISAGTAMNSPLHF.

This clonotype was counted ten times or more. This chain links TRBV6-1 with TRBJ2-1, with D perhaps TRBD1 (5 bases). There are 14 residues in the CDR3. Germline V lookup: CDR1 MNHNS, CDR2 SASEGT. V was trimmed by 6 bases and J by 4 bases, leaving 13 bases between them. The CDR3 region is CASRQAGDYNEQFF. CDR3 nucleotide sequence: TGTGCCAGCAGACAGGCTGGGGATTACAATGAGCAGTTCTTC.

As concerns this clonotype: The junction does not match germline at one end; this may be a read error. This chain joins TRBV7-9 and TRBJ2-2, with 7 bases aligning to TRBD2. This CDR3 is built from 16 residues. CDR1 and CDR2 (germline): SEHNR, FQNEAQ (reference sequence). Written as DNA, the CDR3 is TGTGCCAGCAGCTTTGGGCTAGCGGAGGGCGCCGGGGGGCTGTTTTTT. This translates into CASSFGLAEGAGGLFF.

This clonotype occurred once. The gene calls are TRBV2 and TRBJ1-5; D is unclear. Per the germline V gene, CDR1 is SNHLY and CDR2 is FYNNEI. V was cut by 4 bases and J by 6 bases, with 7 bases left in between. The CDR3 runs to 12 residues. CDR3 region: CASSVWSQPQHF. In nucleotides, the CDR3 is TGTGCCAGCAGTGTTTGGAGTCAGCCCCAGCATTTT.

V and J are TRBV6-9 and TRBJ1-5, with D possibly being TRBD1 (6 bases). Germline loops: CDR1 MNHGY, CDR2 SVAAGI. Trimming left V 5 bases short and J 3 bases short, with 11 bases between. The CDR3 loop spans 14 amino acids. The CDR3 DNA is TGTGCCAGCAGTGCGGACAGAGCCAATCAGCCCCAGCATTTT. This gives the protein CASSADRANQPQHF.

This clonotype was detected ten times or more. CDR3 DNA: TGTGCCAGCAGCTTAGCGGGGGGGAGGTCAGATACGCAGTATTTT. Its translation is CASSLAGGRSDTQYF. The chain has TRBV7-2 and TRBJ2-3; 7 nucleotides line up with TRBD2. Looked up from germline, CDR1 is SGHTA and CDR2 is FQGNSA. The CDR3 length is 15 residues. The ends lost 0 bases at V and 4 bases at J; junction bases unmatched: 4.

On this clonotype itself: A read error is possible here, since a much larger clone lies one base away. The genes are TRBV20-1 and TRBJ1-2; 7 bases agree with TRBD1. The CDR3 is 15 amino acids. Germline CDR1 and CDR2: DFQATT and SNEGSKA (reference sequence). Here the CDR3 DNA reads TGCAGTGCTAGAGATCCCAGGGGGTCGGACTATGGCTACGCCTTC. It specifies CSARDPRGSDYGYAF.

This clonotype was counted many times. The V and J genes are TRBV12-3 or TRBV12-4 and TRBJ2-5; 10 bases are a match to TRBD2. The CDR3 runs 15 residues. Trimming removed 3 bases from V and 2 bases from J; junction bases left unmatched: 3. The CDR3 region has the DNA TGTGCCAGCAGTTTCGGAGCGGGGGGGCAAGAGACCCAGTACTTC. It yields the protein CASSFGAGGQETQYF.

On this clonotype itself: At one of its ends the junction is not consistent with the germline gene, which may arise from a read error. The chain carries TRBV3-1 and TRBJ1-2, with D hard to call. Germline assignment: CDR1 LGHDT and CDR2 YNNKEL (reference sequence). The CDR3 is 17 residues long. The CDR3 nucleotides are TGTGCCAGCAGCCAAGGTCCAGGACGGAGAGCTAACTATGGCTACGCCTTC. Amino acids: CASSQGPGRRANYGYAF.

With respect to this clonotype: Since a much larger clone is just one base distant, this may be a read error. The chain links TRBV12-5 to TRBJ2-7; D gene uncertain. The CDR3 covers 13 residues. CDR1 is LGHNT and CDR2 is FRNRAP in the germline V gene. The CDR3 protein is CASSLRSAYEQYF. The CDR3 DNA reads as TGTGCCAGCAGTCTTCGGTCCGCCTACGAGCAGTACTTC.

This clonotype was counted at least ten times. This chain joins TRBV7-9 and TRBJ2-3; D is ambiguous. Germline lookup yields CDR1 SEHNR and CDR2 FQNEAQ (reference sequence). Trimming pared 10 bases from V and 0 bases from J, leaving 17 bases between. The CDR3 has 15 residues. The CDR3 DNA follows: TGTGCCACCATCCCAGGAGCAGGAAGCACAGATACGCAGTATTTT. Its translation: CATIPGAGSTDTQYF.

This clonotype was counted many times. V usage is TRBV9 and J usage is TRBJ2-1; maybe TRBD2 (6 bases). In germline, CDR1 is SGDLS, CDR2 YYNGEE. Trimming pared 5 bases from V and 3 bases from J, leaving 18 bases between. CDR3 size: 16 residues. The CDR3 bases are TGTGCCAGCAGTGGGAATGTGGGGGGAAGCTACAATGAGCAGTTCTTC. Translated: CASSGNVGGSYNEQFF. The whole variable domain, remainder taken from reference TRBV9 and TRBJ2-1, is DSGVTQTPKHLITATGQRVTLRCSPRSGDLSVYWYQQSLDQGLQFLIQYYNGEERAKGNILERFSAQQFPDLHSELNLSSLELGDSALYFCASSGNVGGSYNEQFFGPGTRLTVL.

This clonotype was recorded at least ten times. The chain links TRBV19 to TRBJ2-7; D not resolved. This CDR3 is 13 amino acids long. With 1 base removed from V and 2 bases from J, the gap between germline ends came to 6 bases. CDR1 and CDR2 from the germline V gene are LNHDA and SQIVND (reference sequence). The CDR3 DNA follows: TGTGCCAGTAGTATAGTGGGGACCTACGAGCAGTACTTC. Its protein is CASSIVGTYEQYF.

This clonotype was counted a few times. The chain employs TRBV14 and TRBJ2-1, with 9 bases lining up with TRBD1. With 5 bases clipped from V and 5 bases from J, the junction kept 7 bases outside the gene matches. Germline V gene data show CDR1 as SGHDN and CDR2 as FVKESK. The CDR3 is 15 residues long. Here the CDR3 reads CASSGLTGGHNEQFF. The CDR3 nucleotides are TGTGCCAGCAGCGGACTGACAGGGGGACACAATGAGCAGTTCTTC.

This clonotype was observed many times. This sequence joins TRBV6-6 and TRBJ1-2, with TRBD1 as a possible D gene (6 bases). Germline lookup yields CDR1 MNHNY and CDR2 SVGAGI (reference sequence). V was shortened by 5 bases and J by 11 bases, with 18 bases between the two germline ends. There are 13 residues in the CDR3. Here the CDR3 reads CASSTFRTGKYTF. In DNA, the CDR3 is TGTGCCAGCAGTACCTTTCGTACAGGGAAGTACACCTTC.

The V and J genes are TRBV2 and TRBJ1-4; 7 nucleotides align to TRBD1. The CDR3 contains 17 residues. V lost 5 bases to trimming and J lost 0 bases; unmatched junction nucleotides: 9. Germline CDR1 reads SNHLY; CDR2 reads FYNNEI. The CDR3 DNA sequence: TGTGCCAGCAGTAGACAGGGTACAGGCGCAACTAATGAAAAACTGTTTTTT. It specifies CASSRQGTGATNEKLFF.

This clonotype was detected ten times or more. V is TRBV7-9 and J is TRBJ1-2; no clear D gene. CDR3 size: 14 residues. Trimming pared 4 bases from V and 3 bases from J, leaving 12 bases between. Germline V lookup: CDR1 SEHNR, CDR2 FQNEAQ (reference sequence). The CDR3 region is CASSSRGVDYGYTF. For the CDR3, the DNA is TGTGCCAGCAGCTCCCGGGGAGTAGACTATGGCTACACCTTC.

This clonotype was observed many times. The genes are TRBV19 and TRBJ1-2; perhaps TRBD1 as D (5 bases). The length of the CDR3 is 16 residues. CDR1 is LNHDA and CDR2 is SQIVND in the germline V gene (reference sequence). The V end was cut by 0 bases, the J end by 5 bases, with 16 bases between. The CDR3 DNA follows: TGTGCCAGTAGTATAGAGTGGGGCCGAACGATTTATGGCTACACCTTC. It specifies CASSIEWGRTIYGYTF. The full variable domain, in which reference TRBV19 and TRBJ1-2 provide the parts outside the CDR3, is DGGITQSPKYLFRKEGQNVTLSCEQNLNHDAMYWYRQDPGQGLRLIYYSQIVNDFQKGDIAEGYSVSREKKESFPLTVTSAQKNPTAFYLCASSIEWGRTIYGYTFGSGTRLTVV.

Ten or more counts support this clonotype. V usage is TRBV30 and J usage is TRBJ1-6; 7 nucleotides align to TRBD1. CDR3 size: 13 residues. V shed 5 bases, J shed 7 bases, and the junction held 5 bases outside the gene matches. Germline V gives CDR1 GTSNPN, CDR2 SVGIG (reference sequence). CDR3 amino acids: CAWAEGANSPLHF. The CDR3 region has the DNA TGTGCCTGGGCGGAGGGGGCAAATTCACCCCTCCACTTT. Together with reference TRBV30 and TRBJ1-6, the CDR3 gives the full variable domain: SQTIHQWPATLVQPVGSPLSLECTVEGTSNPNLYWYRQAAGRGLQLLFYSVGIGQISSEVPQNLSASRPQDRQFILSSKKLLLSDSGFYLCAWAEGANSPLHFGNGTRLTVT.

The CDR3 protein is CASSWDRVFAGELFF. The CDR3 nucleotides read TGTGCCAGCAGCTGGGACAGGGTCTTCGCCGGGGAGCTGTTTTTT. The rearrangement uses TRBV7-9 and TRBJ2-2; TRBD1 agrees at 9 bases. The ends lost 4 bases at V and 6 bases at J; junction bases unmatched: 6. Germline assignment: CDR1 SEHNR and CDR2 FQNEAQ (reference sequence). This CDR3 region has 15 residues.